One TCR beta chain is described in this entry. This CDR3 has 14 amino acids. Germline assignment: CDR1 SGHTA and CDR2 FQGNSA. Trimming cost V 5 bases and J 2 bases, with 10 bases left between them. The entry originates in a study of cytomegalovirus exposure and HLA in healthy donors. 13 Jbeta primers and 60 Vbeta primers were used for the PCR. As processed by the authors: In a later analysis, 60 million to 90 million unique TCR beta chains included roughly 11 million shared by two or more donors. Sequenced by immunoSEQ multiplex PCR; TCRdb stores in-frame clones only, minus some. V and J calls and clone size are as listed in that table; D and trimming were resolved from the DNA. This table has around 230,000 clones, around 80% appearing once.

The sequenced material came from PBMCs. This chain links TRBV7-2 with TRBJ1-3; D is possibly TRBD1 (5 bases). This TCR derives from a boy under 18 in good health and CMV-seronegative. The CDR3 is CASSPQGPGNTIYF. CDR3 nucleotide sequence: TGTGCCAGCAGCCCGCAGGGTCCTGGAAACACCATATATTTT.